The clone carrying this T cell receptor (beta chain) appeared a single time. The antigen remains undetermined. Measured with immunoSEQ multiplex PCR; TCRdb has only the in-frame clones, and not every one. This table has under 4,000 clones, more than 70% appearing once. The germline gives CDR1 MGHRA, CDR2 YSYEKL. V shed 4 bases and J shed 9 bases, with 19 bases lying between them. The CDR3 runs 16 residues. This record comes from a study of immune cell composition in non-small cell lung cancer. Study-level results: Top 10 clone scores and clonality were higher in squamous than adenocarcinoma. Tumour-associated clones >0.5% occurred in 25% to 35% of adenocarcinomas, roughly 80% of squamous. Smoking pack-years did not significantly correlate with tumour TCR-beta clonality.

Sequences were obtained from lung tumor tissue. This receptor was identified in a human donor with non-small cell lung cancer. The chain couples TRBV4-1 to TRBJ1-6; D is ambiguous. CDR3 in amino acids: CASSLTSRDPPSPLHF. In nucleotides, the CDR3 is TGCGCCAGCAGCCTTACCTCGAGGGATCCCCCTTCACCCCTCCACTTT.